This record looks at one T cell receptor (beta chain) sequence and its context. CDR1 and CDR2 (germline): SGHTA, FQGTGA. The germline V and J ends were trimmed by 5 bases and 2 bases, with 13 bases remaining between them. CDR3 size: 15 residues. The data derive from a study of shared clonotypes between healthy human individuals. Study as a whole: CD8 memory received one plate per donor, CD8 naive two, CD4 memory three and CD4 naive three.

TCRdb keeps only in-frame clones here, not all; method: immunoSEQ multiplex PCR. The table records millions of clones, just over 90% of them present only once. This chain uses TRBV7-3 with TRBJ1-3, with D tentatively TRBD1 (5 bases). This clonotype was obtained from a man aged 18 to 30 in good health. Some clones in this sample may be carry-over from other donors' samples. Sequenced: naive CD4+ T cells from PBMCs. Documented subset: CD45RA+ positively selected. DNA of the CDR3: TGTGCCAGCAGCCCCTATCCAGGGACTGGAAACACCATATATTTT. It translates to CASSPYPGTGNTIYF.